Below are 2 T cell receptor beta chains sequenced from a single sample in a study of blood T cell repertoires in COVID-19 (dated by TCRdb to 2020 to 2021). Library preparation employed the immunoSEQ multiplex PCR assay. Sourced from immuneACCESS, this table was stored by TCRdb with only in-frame sequences that have V and J called. A share of the clones is absent; for the studies checked, an unresolved V gene accounts for under half, and the remainder has no known explanation. The sample records under 300,000 clones, 83% of which are singletons. The ten biggest clones cover 9.4% of the sample. The source material was peripheral blood. The receptors come from a woman in her 50s who had recovered from COVID-19.

This chain connects TRBV19 to TRBJ1-1, with D uncertain. The V end was cut by 6 bases, the J end by 1 base, with 9 bases between. CDR1 is LNHDA and CDR2 is SQIVND in the germline V gene (reference sequence). The CDR3 length is 13 residues. CDR3 DNA: TGTGCCAGTAGCTTTCCCCCGAACACTGAAGCTTTCTTT. It translates to CASSFPPNTEAFF.

The genes are TRBV28 and TRBJ1-4; 7 bases are a match to TRBD1. Germline V gene lookup returns CDR1 MDHEN and CDR2 SYDVKM. After removal of 6 bases from V and 8 bases from J, the junction contained 12 bases not matched to a gene. CDR3 length: 15 residues. The CDR3 is CASSSSGTAGEKLFF. CDR3 bases: TGTGCCAGCAGCTCATCCGGGACAGCCGGCGAAAAACTGTTTTTT.